This TCR beta chain came from a study of PD-1 blockade in classical Hodgkin lymphoma. Findings of the study overall: Only CD4+ TCR diversity, not CD8+, had risen significantly by C4D1. Diversity similar to that of newly diagnosed patients was seen at baseline in complete responders. Newly diagnosed patients were reported to exhibit reduced baseline TCR diversity relative to healthy donors.

After autologous stem cell transplantation all patients relapsed, and prior brentuximab vedotin exposure differed between cohorts. Complete response, partial response or progressive disease constituted the best responses recorded. TCRdb keeps only in-frame clones here, not all; method: immunoSEQ multiplex PCR. This table has over 7,000 clones, 75% to 85% appearing once. CDR1 and CDR2 (germline): DFQATT, SNEGSKA (reference sequence). CDR3 length equals 11 residues. V was pared by 3 bases and J by 9 bases, with 12 bases between. To note about this clone: Its antigen is not identified.

The sequence was collected from a human donor with classical Hodgkin lymphoma. The J gene is TRBJ2-7, the V gene TRBV20-1; D not certain. The specimen was peripheral blood mononuclear cells (PBMCs), collected before the second cycle of nivolumab. CDR3 loop: CSARGMNGQYF. DNA of the CDR3: TGCAGTGCTAGGGGGATGAACGGGCAGTACTTC.